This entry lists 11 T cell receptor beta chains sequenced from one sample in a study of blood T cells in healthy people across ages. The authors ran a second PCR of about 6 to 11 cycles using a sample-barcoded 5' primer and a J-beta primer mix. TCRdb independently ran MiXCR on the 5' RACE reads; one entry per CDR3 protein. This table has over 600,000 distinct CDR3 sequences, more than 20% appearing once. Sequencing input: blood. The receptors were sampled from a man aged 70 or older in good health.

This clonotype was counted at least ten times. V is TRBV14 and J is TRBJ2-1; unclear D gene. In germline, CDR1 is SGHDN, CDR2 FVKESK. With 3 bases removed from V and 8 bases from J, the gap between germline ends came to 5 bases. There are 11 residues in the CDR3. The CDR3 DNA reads TGTGCCAGCAGCCAGGGCTATGAGCAGTTCTTC. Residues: CASSQGYEQFF.

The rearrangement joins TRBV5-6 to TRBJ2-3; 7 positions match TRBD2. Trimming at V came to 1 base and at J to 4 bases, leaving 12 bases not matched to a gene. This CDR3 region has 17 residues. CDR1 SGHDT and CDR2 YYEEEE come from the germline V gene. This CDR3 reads CASSLYIVGGPSDTQYF. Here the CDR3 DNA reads TGTGCCAGCAGCTTGTACATAGTGGGAGGGCCCTCAGATACGCAGTATTTT.

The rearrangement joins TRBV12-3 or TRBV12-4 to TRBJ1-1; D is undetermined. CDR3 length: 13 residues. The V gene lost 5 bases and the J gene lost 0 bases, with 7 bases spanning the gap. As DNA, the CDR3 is TGTGCCAGCAGTATTACTATGAACACTGAAGCTTTCTTT. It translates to CASSITMNTEAFF.

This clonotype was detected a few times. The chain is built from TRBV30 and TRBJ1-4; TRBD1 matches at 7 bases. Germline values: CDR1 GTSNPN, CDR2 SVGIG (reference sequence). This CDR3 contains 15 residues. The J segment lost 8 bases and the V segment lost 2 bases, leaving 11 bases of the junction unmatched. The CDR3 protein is CAWSPPGGLGEKLFF. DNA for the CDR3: TGTGCCTGGAGTCCCCCAGGGGGGTTGGGCGAAAAACTGTTTTTT.

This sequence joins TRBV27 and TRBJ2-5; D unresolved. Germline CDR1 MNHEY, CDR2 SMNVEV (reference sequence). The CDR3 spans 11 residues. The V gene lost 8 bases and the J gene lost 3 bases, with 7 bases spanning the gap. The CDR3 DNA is TGTGCCAGCCCTGTCAAAGAGACCCAGTACTTC. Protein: CASPVKETQYF.

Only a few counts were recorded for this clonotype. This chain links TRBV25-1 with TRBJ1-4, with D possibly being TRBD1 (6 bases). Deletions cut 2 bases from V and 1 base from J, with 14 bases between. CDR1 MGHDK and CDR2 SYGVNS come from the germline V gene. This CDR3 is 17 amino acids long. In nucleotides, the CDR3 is TGTGCCAGCAGTGAAACGGCGGGGACACAAACTAATGAAAAACTGTTTTTT. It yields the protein CASSETAGTQTNEKLFF.

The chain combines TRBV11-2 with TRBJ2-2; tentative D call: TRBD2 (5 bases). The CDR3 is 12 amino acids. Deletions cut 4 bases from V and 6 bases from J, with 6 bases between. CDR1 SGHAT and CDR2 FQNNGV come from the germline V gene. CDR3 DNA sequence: TGTGCCAGCAGCTCGAGGGCCGGGGAGCTGTTTTTT. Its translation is CASSSRAGELFF.

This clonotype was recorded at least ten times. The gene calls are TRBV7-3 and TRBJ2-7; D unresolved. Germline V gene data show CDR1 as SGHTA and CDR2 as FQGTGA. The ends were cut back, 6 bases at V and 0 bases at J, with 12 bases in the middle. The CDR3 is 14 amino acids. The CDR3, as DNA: TGTGCCAGCAGTCCGAGTGCGAGCTCCTACGAGCAGTACTTC. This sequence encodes CASSPSASSYEQYF.

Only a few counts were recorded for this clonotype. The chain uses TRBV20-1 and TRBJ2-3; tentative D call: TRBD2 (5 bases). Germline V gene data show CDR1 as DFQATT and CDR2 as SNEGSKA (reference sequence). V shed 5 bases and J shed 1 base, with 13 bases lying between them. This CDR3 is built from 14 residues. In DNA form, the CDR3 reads TGCAGTGCTCTTCCGGGAAGCCGCACAGATACGCAGTATTTT. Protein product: CSALPGSRTDTQYF.

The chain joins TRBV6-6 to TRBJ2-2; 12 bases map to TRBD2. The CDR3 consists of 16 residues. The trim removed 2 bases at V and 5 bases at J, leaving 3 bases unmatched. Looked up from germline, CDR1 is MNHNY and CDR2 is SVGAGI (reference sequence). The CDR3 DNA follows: TGTGCCAGCAGTTACAGCCTAGCGGGAGGGACCGGGGAGCTGTTTTTT. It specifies CASSYSLAGGTGELFF.

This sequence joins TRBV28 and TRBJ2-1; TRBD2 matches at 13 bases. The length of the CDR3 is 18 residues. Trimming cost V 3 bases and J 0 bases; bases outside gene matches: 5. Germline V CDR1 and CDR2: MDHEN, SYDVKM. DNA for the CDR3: TGTGCCAGCAGTTTGGGGACTAGCGGGAAGAGCTCCTACAATGAGCAGTTCTTC. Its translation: CASSLGTSGKSSYNEQFF.